What follows describes a single T cell receptor beta chain. Sequencing used immunoSEQ multiplex PCR; TCRdb keeps in-frame clones, though not all of them. The sample has 150,000 to 200,000 clones; approximately 83% are singletons. These data are taken from a study of blood T cell repertoires in COVID-19. Study summary: PBMCs, B-cell-depleted T cells, or T cells provided the cDNA or gDNA that made up the material.

J was trimmed by 4 bases and V by 7 bases; bases with no gene match: 9. In germline, CDR1 is SNHLY, CDR2 FYNNEI. The CDR3 extends over 14 amino acids. The sequenced material came from peripheral blood. This sequence joins TRBV2 and TRBJ2-5; 7 positions match TRBD2. The TCR was taken from a human donor with acute or convalescent COVID-19. The donor label of this sample is uncertain. DNA for the CDR3: TGTGCCAGCAACCGGGGGGAGTCGGGAGAGACCCAGTACTTC. Amino acids: CASNRGESGETQYF.